The 5 T cell receptor beta chains below all came from one sample that was sequenced in a study of a mutant IDH1 vaccine in newly diagnosed glioma. Time point noted: week 23, last vaccination. Mutant IDH1 20-mer peptide, at 300 ug, made up each vaccine dose, with topical imiquimod. The repertoire was sequenced with immunoSEQ multiplex PCR; TCRdb's copy has only in-frame clones and lacks some. The repertoire holds about 54,000 clones, 87% seen once, with 1.1% to 1.5% in the top ten. Their specific antigens are unknown. Material: PBMCs, obtained from a glioma patient whose treatment included an IDH1 peptide vaccine. These receptors came from a man aged 40-49 years with glioma.

V gene TRBV19 combines with J gene TRBJ2-2; perhaps TRBD2 as D (6 bases). CDR3 length: 17 amino acids. CDR1 is LNHDA, CDR2 SQIVND, per germline (reference sequence). V gave up 7 bases and J gave up 0 bases, with 18 bases separating them. CDR3 in DNA: TGTGCCAGTAATGAACTAGCATATATTACGAACACCGGGGAGCTGTTTTTT. Translated, it gives CASNELAYITNTGELFF.

CDR3 nucleotides: TGTGCCAGCAGCACCAGAGTCTATGGCTACACCTTC. Translation: CASSTRVYGYTF. The chain links TRBV13 to TRBJ1-2, with unresolved D. The CDR3 spans 12 residues. The germline gives CDR1 PRHDT, CDR2 FYEKMQ (reference sequence). Deletions cut 5 bases from V and 4 bases from J, with 8 bases between.

This sequence joins TRBV6-4 and TRBJ2-2; D not resolved. The V gene's germline CDR1 is MRHNA and CDR2 SNTAGT. Trimming took off 5 bases at V and 0 bases at J, with 10 bases between the two ends. The CDR3 is 15 amino acids. CDR3 coding DNA: TGTGCCAGCAGTCTCGAGTACTCGAACACCGGGGAGCTGTTTTTT. Translation: CASSLEYSNTGELFF.

The V call is TRBV6-5, the J call TRBJ2-7; D is possibly TRBD1 (5 bases). V lost 2 bases to trimming and J lost 4 bases, with 12 bases between them. Germline assignment: CDR1 MNHEY and CDR2 SVGAGI. The CDR3 is made up of 14 amino acids. The CDR3 bases are TGTGCCAGCAGTTACACTGTGGGGCAATACGAGCAGTACTTC. Residues: CASSYTVGQYEQYF.

The genes are TRBV18 and TRBJ2-5; no firm D call. From germline, CDR1 is KGHSH and CDR2 LQKENI. Trimming took off 3 bases at V and 2 bases at J, with 16 bases between the two ends. This CDR3 spans 16 amino acids. CDR3 bases: TGTGCCAGCTCACCGGTCGAATGGCACCGTCAAGAGACCCAGTACTTC. Translated, it gives CASSPVEWHRQETQYF.